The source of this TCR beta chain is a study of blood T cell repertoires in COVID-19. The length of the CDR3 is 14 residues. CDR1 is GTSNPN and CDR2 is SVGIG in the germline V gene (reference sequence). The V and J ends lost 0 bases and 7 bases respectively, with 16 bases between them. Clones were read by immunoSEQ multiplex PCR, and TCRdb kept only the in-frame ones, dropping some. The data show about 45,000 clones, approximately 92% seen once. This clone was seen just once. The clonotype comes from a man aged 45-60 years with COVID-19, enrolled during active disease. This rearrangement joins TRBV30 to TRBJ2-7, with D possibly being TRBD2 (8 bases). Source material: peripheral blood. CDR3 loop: CAWSVLAAGGEQYF. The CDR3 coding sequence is TGTGCCTGGAGTGTACTAGCGGCAGGGGGTGAGCAGTACTTC. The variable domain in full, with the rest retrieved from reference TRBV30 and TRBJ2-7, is SQTIHQWPATLVQPVGSPLSLECTVEGTSNPNLYWYRQAAGRGLQLLFYSVGIGQISSEVPQNLSASRPQDRQFILSSKKLLLSDSGFYLCAWSVLAAGGEQYFGPGTRLTVT.